This T cell receptor beta chain was obtained from a study of cytomegalovirus exposure and HLA in healthy donors. Points from the study as a whole: Common viral pathogens seemed to be connected with several of the most significant clusters, according to a later analysis. A later analysis found most CMV-associated TCR beta chains apparently HLA-restricted. In an earlier analysis, most TCR beta V segments were productive about 87% or about 30% of the time. Information on immune exposure was restricted to one variable (CMV serostatus).

Use of 60 Vbeta and 13 Jbeta primers characterized the PCR. Assay: immunoSEQ multiplex PCR; the TCRdb copy retains only in-frame clones and omits some. Listed are roughly 200,000 clones; 0.95% to 1.3% falls within the top ten. Note on this clone: Its target is not known.

This CDR3 has 11 residues. CDR1 and CDR2 (germline): SGHTA, FQGNSA. V was pared by 1 base and J by 6 bases, with 4 bases between. This chain joins TRBV7-2 and TRBJ2-7, with D uncertain. Sequencing was carried out using PBMCs. The TCR was taken from a girl aged 2 to 9 in good health and CMV-seropositive. The CDR3 loop is CASSLVLEQYF. In nucleotides, the CDR3 is TGTGCCAGCAGCTTAGTTCTCGAGCAGTACTTC.